A single sample is the source of the 2 T cell receptor beta chains below, sequenced in a study of response to subunit inactivated influenza vaccine (dated by TCRdb to about 2018). Libraries were built with RT-PCR. Sequencer: Illumina HiSeq 2500. TCRdb reprocessed the public reads (quality trimming at Q25 with fastp, clone calling with MiXCR) and kept in-frame beta chains. Each record represents a unique CDR3 protein, reported with the most common genes and DNA among its rows. The sample includes hundreds of thousands of distinct CDR3 sequences, with about 8% observed a single time. The leading ten clones occupy 10% to 15% of the sample. The input for sequencing was PBMCs from blood, taken roughly 24 months after vaccination. The receptor source for this set is a man aged 45-69 years who received an inactivated influenza vaccine. Donor details come from another sample of the same person, matched by shared clones.

This clonotype was seen repeatedly, ten times or more. The J gene is TRBJ2-3, the V gene TRBV28; 7 bases map to TRBD2. This CDR3 is 14 amino acids long. Germline CDR1 MDHEN, CDR2 SYDVKM. V lost 4 bases to trimming and J lost 5 bases; unmatched junction nucleotides: 6. CDR3 in amino acids: CASSSPGEGDTQYF. The DNA for the CDR3 is TGTGCCAGCAGTTCACCGGGGGAGGGAGATACGCAGTATTTT.

This clonotype has ten or more counts. The V and J genes are TRBV6-5 and TRBJ2-7; the D is unclear. Germline values: CDR1 MNHEY, CDR2 SVGAGI. The CDR3 contains 15 residues. The V gene lost 0 bases and the J gene lost 0 bases, with 9 bases spanning the gap. DNA for the CDR3: TGTGCCAGCAGTTACTCGCCAGAGATCTCCTACGAGCAGTACTTC. Protein product: CASSYSPEISYEQYF.